The rows below give T cell receptor beta chains drawn from one sample of a study of shared clonotypes between healthy human individuals. TCRdb's copy holds only in-frame clones and misses some; the assay was immunoSEQ multiplex PCR. The top ten hold around 0.11% of the sample, which has more than 500,000 clones, 95% seen once. The sequenced sample consisted of naive CD8+ T cells sorted from blood. These receptor sequences come from a woman between 25 and 40 years old in good health. The CDR3 runs from the conserved cysteine through the conserved F or W. A D gene is named only where the DNA matches it firmly. The size entry is marked missing in some rows and otherwise reads once, few, many or a size class.

d_call	j_call	cdr3_length	clone_size	v_call	cdr3_nt	cdr3_aa
.	TRBJ2-7	14	.	TRBV7-6	TGTGCCAGCAGCTTCGGGACGGACTCCTACGAGCAGTACTTC	CASSFGTDSYEQYF
.	TRBJ2-6	16	.	TRBV7-9	TGTGCCAGCAGCTTAGGGGACGGCTCTGGGGCCAACGTCCTGACTTTC	CASSLGDGSGANVLTF
.	TRBJ1-1	15	.	TRBV2	TGTGCCAGCAGCCGATCTAACCTTAGGAACACTGAAGCTTTCTTT	CASSRSNLRNTEAFF
.	TRBJ1-4	15	.	TRBV7-9	TGTGCCAGCAGCGCCACAGGGACGAGGGGTGAAAAACTGTTTTTT	CASSATGTRGEKLFF
TRBD1	TRBJ1-1	14	once	TRBV25-1	TGTGCCAGCAGTGAATATGACAGGGTCACTGAAGCTTTCTTT	CASSEYDRVTEAFF
.	TRBJ2-3	16	.	TRBV28	TGTGCCAGCAGCTATAGTGGGGTTTCGTTTTTAGGTACGCAGTATTTT	CASSYSGVSFLGTQYF
.	TRBJ1-2	15	.	TRBV28	TGTGCCAGCAGGTTGACAGGAGAGGGCCCCTATGGCTACACCTTC	CASRLTGEGPYGYTF
TRBD2	TRBJ2-3	16	once	TRBV27	TGTGCCAGCATTGGTGGCGGGGGGGGCGCAAGAAATACGCAGTATTTT	CASIGGGGGARNTQYF
.	TRBJ1-1	12	.	TRBV19	TGTGCCAGTAACGCCCCTAGGGCTGAAGCTTTCTTT	CASNAPRAEAFF
TRBD2	TRBJ2-1	15	.	TRBV6-1	TGTGCCAGCAGTGAAGGTAGCGGGGGCTACAATGAGCAGTTCTTC	CASSEGSGGYNEQFF
.	TRBJ1-2	16	.	TRBV27	TGTGCCAGCAGTATTGGCCCTCAAGCCCTAGTAGGGGGCTACACCTTC	CASSIGPQALVGGYTF
TRBD1	TRBJ2-5	15	.	TRBV9	TGTGCCAGCAGCGTAGAGGACAGGGCTCAAGAGACCCAGTACTTC	CASSVEDRAQETQYF
.	TRBJ2-1	11	.	TRBV19	TGTGCCAGCCTAGCGAGGGGTGAGCAGTTCTTC	CASLARGEQFF
TRBD2	TRBJ2-7	16	.	TRBV2	TGTGCCAGTAGAACAGAAGAGCTAGCGGGAGGGGGAGAGCAGTACTTC	CASRTEELAGGGEQYF
TRBD2	TRBJ2-1	15	.	TRBV27	TGTGCCAGCAGCACGGGGACTAGCGGGGCCGGGGAGCAGTTCTTC	CASSTGTSGAGEQFF
.	TRBJ2-7	14	.	TRBV28	TGTGCCAGCAGTTTCCCCGGGACTCCCTACGAGCAGTACTTC	CASSFPGTPYEQYF
TRBD2	TRBJ2-7	13	.	TRBV15	TGTGCCACCAGCGGCGGGAGGACCTACGAGCAGTACTTC	CATSGGRTYEQYF
.	TRBJ2-4	10	.	TRBV7-4	TGTGCCAGCAGCTTACGAGAGAAGTACTTC	CASSLREKYF
.	TRBJ2-2	14	.	TRBV19	TGTGCCAGTAGTATAGTCGGGAACACCGGGGAGCTGTTTTTT	CASSIVGNTGELFF
.	TRBJ2-3	15	.	TRBV9	TGTGCCAGCAGCGACATGGGATTCGGGGCAGATACGCAGTATTTT	CASSDMGFGADTQYF
.	TRBJ2-6	17	.	TRBV25-1	TGTGCCAGCAGTGAATCCTACGACAACTCTGGGGCCAACGTCCTGACTTTC	CASSESYDNSGANVLTF
.	TRBJ1-4	13	.	TRBV6-5	TGTGCCAGCAGTTACGGTCAGGGCGCTATAATGTTTTTT	CASSYGQGAIMFF
TRBD1	TRBJ2-7	14	.	TRBV29-1	TGCAGCGCTGTACCCATGACAGGGGGCTACGAGCAGTACTTC	CSAVPMTGGYEQYF
.	TRBJ1-2	14	.	TRBV28	TGTGCCAGCAGTTTACGAAGCGGGGGTTATGGCTACACCTTC	CASSLRSGGYGYTF
TRBD1	TRBJ1-5	14	.	TRBV19	TGTGCCAGTAGTATGGGACAGGGTTGGCAGCCCCAGCATTTT	CASSMGQGWQPQHF
.	TRBJ2-1	15	.	TRBV6-5	TGTGCCAGCAGTTCCCTAGAGGGCTCCTACAATGAGCAGTTCTTC	CASSSLEGSYNEQFF